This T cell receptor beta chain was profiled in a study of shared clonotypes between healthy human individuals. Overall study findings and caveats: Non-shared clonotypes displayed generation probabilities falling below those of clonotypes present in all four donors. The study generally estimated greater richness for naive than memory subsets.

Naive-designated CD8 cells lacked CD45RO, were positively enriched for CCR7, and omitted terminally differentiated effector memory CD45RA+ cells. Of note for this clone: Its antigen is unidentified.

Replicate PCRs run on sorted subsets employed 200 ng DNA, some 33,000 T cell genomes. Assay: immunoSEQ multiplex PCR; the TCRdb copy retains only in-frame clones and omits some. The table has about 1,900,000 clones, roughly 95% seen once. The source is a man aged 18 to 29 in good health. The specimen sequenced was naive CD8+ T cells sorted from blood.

The CDR3 nucleotides read TGTGCCAGCAGCTCCAGCGGTGGTAGCGGGGTAGAGACCCAGTACTTC. It specifies CASSSSGGSGVETQYF. This chain uses TRBV5-6 with TRBJ2-5; 8 bases map to TRBD2. After removal of 3 bases from V and 4 bases from J, the junction contained 11 bases not matched to a gene. The CDR3 sequence is 16 residues long. Germline CDR1 is SGHDT and CDR2 is YYEEEE.